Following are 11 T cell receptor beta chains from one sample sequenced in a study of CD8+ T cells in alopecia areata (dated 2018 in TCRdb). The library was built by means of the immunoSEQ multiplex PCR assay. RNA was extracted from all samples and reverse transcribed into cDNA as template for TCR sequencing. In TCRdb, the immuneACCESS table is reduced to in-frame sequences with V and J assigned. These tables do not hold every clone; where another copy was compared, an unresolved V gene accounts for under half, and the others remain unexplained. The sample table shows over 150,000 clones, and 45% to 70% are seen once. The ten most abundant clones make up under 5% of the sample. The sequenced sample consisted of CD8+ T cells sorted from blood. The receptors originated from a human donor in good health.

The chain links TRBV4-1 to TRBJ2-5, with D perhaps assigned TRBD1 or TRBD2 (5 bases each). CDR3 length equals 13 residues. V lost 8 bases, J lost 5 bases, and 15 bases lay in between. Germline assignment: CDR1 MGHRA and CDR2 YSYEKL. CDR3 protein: CASRDDLMETQYF. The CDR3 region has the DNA TGCGCCAGCCGGGACGATTTAATGGAGACCCAGTACTTC.

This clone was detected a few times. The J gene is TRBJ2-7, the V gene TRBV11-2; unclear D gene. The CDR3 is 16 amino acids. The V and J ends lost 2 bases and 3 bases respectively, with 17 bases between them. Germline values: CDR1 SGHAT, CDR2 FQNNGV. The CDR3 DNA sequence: TGTGCCAGCAGCTTAAGGACCAATGGCCAGCACTACGAGCAGTACTTC. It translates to CASSLRTNGQHYEQYF.

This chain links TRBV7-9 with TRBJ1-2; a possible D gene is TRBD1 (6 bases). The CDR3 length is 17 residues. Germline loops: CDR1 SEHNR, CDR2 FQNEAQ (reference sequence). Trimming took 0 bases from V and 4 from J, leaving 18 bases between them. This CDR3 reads CASSLAVGGTSTYGYTF. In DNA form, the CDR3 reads TGTGCCAGCAGCTTAGCGGTTGGGGGGACATCCACCTATGGCTACACCTTC.

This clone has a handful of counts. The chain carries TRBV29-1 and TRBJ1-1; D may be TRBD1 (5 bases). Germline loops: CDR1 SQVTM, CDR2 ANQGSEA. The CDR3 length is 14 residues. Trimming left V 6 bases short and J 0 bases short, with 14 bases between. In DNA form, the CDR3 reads TGCAGCGTGAGGGACGGACCGATGAACACTGAAGCTTTCTTT. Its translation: CSVRDGPMNTEAFF.

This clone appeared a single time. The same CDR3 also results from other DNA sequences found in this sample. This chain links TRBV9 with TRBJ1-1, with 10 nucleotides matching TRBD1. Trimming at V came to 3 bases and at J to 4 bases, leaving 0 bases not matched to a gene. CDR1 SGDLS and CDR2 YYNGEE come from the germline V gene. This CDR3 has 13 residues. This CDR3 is CASSGTGGTEAFF. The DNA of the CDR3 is TGTGCCAGCAGCGGGACAGGGGGCACTGAAGCTTTCTTT.

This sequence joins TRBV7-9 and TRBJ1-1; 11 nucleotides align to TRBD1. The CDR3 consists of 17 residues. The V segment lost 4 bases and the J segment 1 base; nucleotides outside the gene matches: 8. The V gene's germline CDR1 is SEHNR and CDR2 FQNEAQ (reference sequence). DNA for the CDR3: TGTGCCAGCAGCTCTTGGACAGGGGGCTTGGAGAACACTGAAGCTTTCTTT. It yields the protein CASSSWTGGLENTEAFF.

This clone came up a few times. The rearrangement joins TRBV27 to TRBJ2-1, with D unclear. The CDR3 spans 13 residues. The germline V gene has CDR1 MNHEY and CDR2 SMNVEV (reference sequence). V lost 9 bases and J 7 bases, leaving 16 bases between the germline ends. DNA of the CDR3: TGTGCCAGTGCCGTAAGTTGGGTGAATGAGCAGTTCTTC. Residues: CASAVSWVNEQFF.

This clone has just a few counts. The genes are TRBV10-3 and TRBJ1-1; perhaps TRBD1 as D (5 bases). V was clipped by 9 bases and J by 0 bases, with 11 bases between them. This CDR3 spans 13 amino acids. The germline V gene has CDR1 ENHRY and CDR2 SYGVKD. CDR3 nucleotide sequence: TGTGCCATTCAGGCGACAGTGAACACTGAAGCTTTCTTT. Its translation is CAIQATVNTEAFF.

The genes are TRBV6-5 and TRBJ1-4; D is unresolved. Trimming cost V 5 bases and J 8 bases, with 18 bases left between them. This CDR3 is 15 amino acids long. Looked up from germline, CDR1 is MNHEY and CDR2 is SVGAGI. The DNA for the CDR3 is TGTGCCAGCAGTCCGTTGGGAGGGTTAGGGGAAAAACTGTTTTTT. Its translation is CASSPLGGLGEKLFF.

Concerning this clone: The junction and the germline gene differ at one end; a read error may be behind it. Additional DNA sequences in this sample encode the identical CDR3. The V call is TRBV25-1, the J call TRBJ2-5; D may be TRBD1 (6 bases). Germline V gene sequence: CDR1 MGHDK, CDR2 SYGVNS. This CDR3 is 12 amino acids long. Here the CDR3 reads CACNQGRKTQYF. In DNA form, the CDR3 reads TGTGCCTGCAATCAGGGGAGAAAGACTCAGTACTTC.

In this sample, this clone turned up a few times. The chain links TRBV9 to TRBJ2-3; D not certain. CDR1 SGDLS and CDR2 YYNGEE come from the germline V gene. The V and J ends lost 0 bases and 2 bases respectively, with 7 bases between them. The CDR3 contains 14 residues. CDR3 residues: CASSVAAYTDTQYF. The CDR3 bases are TGTGCCAGCAGCGTAGCGGCATACACAGATACGCAGTATTTT. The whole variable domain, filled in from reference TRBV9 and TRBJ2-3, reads DSGVTQTPKHLITATGQRVTLRCSPRSGDLSVYWYQQSLDQGLQFLIQYYNGEERAKGNILERFSAQQFPDLHSELNLSSLELGDSALYFCASSVAAYTDTQYFGPGTRLTVL.